The table lists the clone carrying this TCR beta chain with a few counts. The table came from immunoSEQ multiplex PCR; TCRdb's copy has only in-frame clones and leaves some out. Of around 230,000 clones listed, 86% are singletons. This sample is drawn from a study of blood T cell repertoires in COVID-19. Germline lookup yields CDR1 SNHLY and CDR2 FYNNEI. V lost 2 bases to trimming and J lost 6 bases; unmatched junction nucleotides: 9. The CDR3 is 15 amino acids. Sample: PBMCs or T cells enriched from blood (not recorded which). The TCR sequence derives from a woman between 40 and 50 years old with acute COVID-19. The chain recombines TRBV2 with TRBJ1-2; 7 bases fit TRBD1. The CDR3, as DNA: TGTGCCAGCAGTGAATGGACAGGCCTAGGGAATGGCTACACCTTC. Its protein is CASSEWTGLGNGYTF.